The clone carrying this TCR beta chain occurred a few times. Then a second PCR, running about 6 to 11 cycles, was carried out with a sample-barcoded 5' primer and a J-beta primer mix. Each CDR3 protein is one row after TCRdb ran MiXCR on the 5' RACE reads. This table has about 1 million distinct CDR3 sequences, more than 40% appearing once. No fewer than 5 micrograms of total RNA were isolated from every sample. The V gene's germline CDR1 is MDHEN and CDR2 SYDVKM. Losses at the gene ends were 2 bases for V and 8 bases for J; bases not matched to a gene: 5. The CDR3 spans 16 residues. This sample was included in a study of blood T cells in healthy people across ages.

This receptor was obtained from a woman aged 55-75 years in good health. The V and J genes are TRBV28 and TRBJ2-1, with 14 bases matching TRBD2. The sequenced sample was blood. In nucleotides, the CDR3 is TGTGCCAGCAGTTTACCCCCGGGACTAGCGGGAGATGAGCAGTTCTTC. The encoded protein is CASSLPPGLAGDEQFF. The full variable domain, completed using reference TRBV28 and TRBJ2-1, is DVKVTQSSRYLVKRTGEKVFLECVQDMDHENMFWYRQDPGLGLRLIYFSYDVKMKEKGDIPEGYSVSREKKERFSLILESASTNQTSMYLCASSLPPGLAGDEQFFGPGTRLTVL.